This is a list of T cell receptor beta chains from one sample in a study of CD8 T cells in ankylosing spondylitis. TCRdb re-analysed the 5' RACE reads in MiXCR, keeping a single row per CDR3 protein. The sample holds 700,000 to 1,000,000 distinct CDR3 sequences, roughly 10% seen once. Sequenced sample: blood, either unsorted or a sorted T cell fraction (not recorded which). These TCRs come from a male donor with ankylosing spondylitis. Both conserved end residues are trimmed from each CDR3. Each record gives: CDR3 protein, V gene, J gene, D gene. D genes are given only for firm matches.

CDR3 protein: ATSSFRYSNQPQH; V gene: TRBV15; J gene: TRBJ1-5; D gene: NA
CDR3 protein: SVTRPGVETQY; V gene: TRBV20-1; J gene: TRBJ2-5; D gene: NA
CDR3 protein: ASVNRVNTEAF; V gene: TRBV18; J gene: TRBJ1-1; D gene: NA
CDR3 protein: ASRGLRVMWNTEAF; V gene: TRBV6-1; J gene: TRBJ1-1; D gene: NA
CDR3 protein: SASSAGGSSYNEQF; V gene: TRBV20-1; J gene: TRBJ2-1; D gene: TRBD2
CDR3 protein: ASSLLDRTYNEQF; V gene: TRBV7-8; J gene: TRBJ2-1; D gene: TRBD1
CDR3 protein: ASSQNRGPYNEQF; V gene: TRBV18; J gene: TRBJ2-1; D gene: TRBD1
CDR3 protein: ASRYTGTGGYEQY; V gene: TRBV6-5; J gene: TRBJ2-7; D gene: TRBD1
CDR3 protein: ASSQEAVGNTIY; V gene: TRBV4-3; J gene: TRBJ1-3; D gene: NA
CDR3 protein: SARDQVAGGYNEQF; V gene: TRBV20-1; J gene: TRBJ2-1; D gene: TRBD2
CDR3 protein: ASSGRNSYEQY; V gene: TRBV7-8; J gene: TRBJ2-7; D gene: NA
CDR3 protein: SVQGFSYNEQF; V gene: TRBV29-1; J gene: TRBJ2-1; D gene: NA
CDR3 protein: ASSEVPGDTEAF; V gene: TRBV6-1; J gene: TRBJ1-1; D gene: NA
CDR3 protein: ASSLAGDNQPQH; V gene: TRBV5-1; J gene: TRBJ1-5; D gene: NA
CDR3 protein: AIKLSREGDAEAF; V gene: TRBV10-3; J gene: TRBJ1-1; D gene: NA
CDR3 protein: ASTLLGLEETQY; V gene: TRBV7-2; J gene: TRBJ2-5; D gene: NA
CDR3 protein: SAAGVGYT; V gene: TRBV20-1; J gene: TRBJ1-2; D gene: NA
CDR3 protein: ASSRTSGPDTQY; V gene: TRBV6-2/TRBV6-3; J gene: TRBJ2-3; D gene: TRBD2
CDR3 protein: ASSLYSTVYEQY; V gene: TRBV28; J gene: TRBJ2-7; D gene: NA
CDR3 protein: ATWDPGPNTEAF; V gene: TRBV6-2/TRBV6-3; J gene: TRBJ1-1; D gene: NA
CDR3 protein: ASSSISGGPYSPLH; V gene: TRBV4-2; J gene: TRBJ1-6; D gene: TRBD1
CDR3 protein: ASSQLRTDTQY; V gene: TRBV11-2; J gene: TRBJ2-3; D gene: NA
CDR3 protein: ASSLRQAYGYT; V gene: TRBV5-5; J gene: TRBJ1-2; D gene: NA
CDR3 protein: AVRGSGNTIY; V gene: TRBV10-3; J gene: TRBJ1-3; D gene: NA
CDR3 protein: ASSKGSNTQY; V gene: TRBV7-8; J gene: TRBJ2-3; D gene: NA
CDR3 protein: SVEEWNWSGTGQETQY; V gene: TRBV29-1; J gene: TRBJ2-5; D gene: TRBD2
CDR3 protein: SAYGQVSNQPQH; V gene: TRBV20-1; J gene: TRBJ1-5; D gene: TRBD1
CDR3 protein: ASSPLERAKNIQY; V gene: TRBV6-1; J gene: TRBJ2-4; D gene: NA
CDR3 protein: SVEDRSSYNEQF; V gene: TRBV29-1; J gene: TRBJ2-1; D gene: NA
CDR3 protein: SAPKDIGQPQH; V gene: TRBV20-1; J gene: TRBJ1-5; D gene: NA
CDR3 protein: SAMDSREQETQY; V gene: TRBV20-1; J gene: TRBJ2-5; D gene: NA
CDR3 protein: ASSARQGQGYT; V gene: TRBV9; J gene: TRBJ1-2; D gene: TRBD1
CDR3 protein: ASSVTGTGGTQY; V gene: TRBV5-5; J gene: TRBJ2-5; D gene: TRBD1
CDR3 protein: ASSTRPGQGQFNVPLH; V gene: TRBV5-1; J gene: TRBJ1-6; D gene: NA
CDR3 protein: ASSQRSSYNEQF; V gene: TRBV12-3/TRBV12-4; J gene: TRBJ2-1; D gene: NA
CDR3 protein: ASSYYQFSYEQY; V gene: TRBV6-5; J gene: TRBJ2-7; D gene: NA
CDR3 protein: ASSLSWTGVNEKLF; V gene: TRBV7-6; J gene: TRBJ1-4; D gene: TRBD1
CDR3 protein: ASSLGQSPNYGYT; V gene: TRBV7-6; J gene: TRBJ1-2; D gene: NA
CDR3 protein: ASSRPLAGGPGETQY; V gene: TRBV4-2; J gene: TRBJ2-5; D gene: TRBD2
CDR3 protein: ASSDRQDAEAF; V gene: TRBV4-2; J gene: TRBJ1-1; D gene: NA
CDR3 protein: ASSQGQGMGYEQY; V gene: TRBV5-1; J gene: TRBJ2-7; D gene: TRBD1
CDR3 protein: ASSLVGRGETQY; V gene: TRBV5-1; J gene: TRBJ2-5; D gene: NA
CDR3 protein: ASSYSIWDEQF; V gene: TRBV6-5; J gene: TRBJ2-1; D gene: NA
CDR3 protein: ASSPRTDSYEQY; V gene: TRBV5-1; J gene: TRBJ2-7; D gene: NA
CDR3 protein: ASLLLGINQPQH; V gene: TRBV28; J gene: TRBJ1-5; D gene: NA
CDR3 protein: ASRGHRNTEAF; V gene: TRBV6-1; J gene: TRBJ1-1; D gene: NA
CDR3 protein: ASSYVADPYLNYGYT; V gene: TRBV6-2/TRBV6-3; J gene: TRBJ1-2; D gene: NA
CDR3 protein: ASGITWTSGSFTGELF; V gene: TRBV12-5; J gene: TRBJ2-2; D gene: TRBD2
CDR3 protein: ASSPQQQQYEQY; V gene: TRBV5-1; J gene: TRBJ2-7; D gene: NA
CDR3 protein: ASSLTGGTYEQY; V gene: TRBV6-5; J gene: TRBJ2-7; D gene: TRBD1